The clone carrying this T cell receptor (beta chain) was seen at least ten times. Antigen specificity is unknown. Each CDR3 protein gets one entry after TCRdb re-called the 5' RACE reads with MiXCR. The sample has hundreds of thousands of distinct CDR3 sequences; 8% to 9% are singletons. All of the donors were Caucasians in good health. This entry comes from a study of identical twins. Study outcomes and limitations: Beta out-of-frame sequences showed weaker excess sharing between twins. Abundant beta clonotypes from cord blood had fewer insertions, unlike memory repertoires, which showed none.

CDR1 is ENHRY and CDR2 is SYGVKD in the germline V gene. The CDR3 is 12 residues long. With 5 bases removed from V and 5 bases from J, the gap between germline ends came to 8 bases. The sample also formed part of further work on yellow fever vaccine responses in identical twins.

The genes are TRBV10-3 and TRBJ2-3; D remains unclear. This receptor was obtained from a woman aged 18-29 years in good health. Sequencing input: PBMCs. The CDR3 sequence is CAISNYGDTQYF. CDR3 nucleotide sequence: TGTGCCATCAGTAACTATGGAGATACGCAGTATTTT.